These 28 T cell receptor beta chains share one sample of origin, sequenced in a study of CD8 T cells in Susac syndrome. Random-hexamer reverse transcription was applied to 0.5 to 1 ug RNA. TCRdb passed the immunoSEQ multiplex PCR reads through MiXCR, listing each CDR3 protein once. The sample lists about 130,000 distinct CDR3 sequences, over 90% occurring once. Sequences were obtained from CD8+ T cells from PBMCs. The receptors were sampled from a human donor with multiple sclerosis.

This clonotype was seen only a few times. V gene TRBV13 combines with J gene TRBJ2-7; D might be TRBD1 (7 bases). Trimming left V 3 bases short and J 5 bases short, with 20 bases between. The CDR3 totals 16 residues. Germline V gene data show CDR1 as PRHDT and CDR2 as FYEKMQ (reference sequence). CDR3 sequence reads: CASSFWSGGLHHEQYF. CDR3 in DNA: TGTGCCAGCAGCTTCTGGTCAGGGGGACTCCACCACGAGCAGTACTTC.

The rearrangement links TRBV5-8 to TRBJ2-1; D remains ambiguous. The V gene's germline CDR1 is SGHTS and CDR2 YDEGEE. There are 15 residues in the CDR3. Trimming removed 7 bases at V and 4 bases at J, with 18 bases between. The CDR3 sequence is CASSSDPFRYNEQFF. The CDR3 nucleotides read TGTGCCAGCTCCTCCGACCCATTTCGATACAATGAGCAGTTCTTC.

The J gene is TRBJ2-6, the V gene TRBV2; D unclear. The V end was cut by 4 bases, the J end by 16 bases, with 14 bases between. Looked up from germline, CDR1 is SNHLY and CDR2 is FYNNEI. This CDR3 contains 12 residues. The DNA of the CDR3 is TGTGCCAGCAGTGTTGGGTCGGACCCACTGACTTTC. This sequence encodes CASSVGSDPLTF.

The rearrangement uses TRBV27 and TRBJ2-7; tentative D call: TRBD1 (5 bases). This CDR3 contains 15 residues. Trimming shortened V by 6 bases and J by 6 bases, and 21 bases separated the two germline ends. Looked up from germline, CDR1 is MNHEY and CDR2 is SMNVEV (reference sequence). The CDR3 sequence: CASSKNREVGLEQYF. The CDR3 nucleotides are TGTGCCAGCAGCAAAAATAGGGAAGTGGGGCTCGAGCAGTACTTC.

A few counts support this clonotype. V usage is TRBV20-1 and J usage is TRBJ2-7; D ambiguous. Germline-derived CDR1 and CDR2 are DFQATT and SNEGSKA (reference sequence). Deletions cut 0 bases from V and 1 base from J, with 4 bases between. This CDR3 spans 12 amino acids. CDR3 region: CSAREGSYEQYF. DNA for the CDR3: TGCAGTGCTAGAGAGGGTTCCTACGAGCAGTACTTC.

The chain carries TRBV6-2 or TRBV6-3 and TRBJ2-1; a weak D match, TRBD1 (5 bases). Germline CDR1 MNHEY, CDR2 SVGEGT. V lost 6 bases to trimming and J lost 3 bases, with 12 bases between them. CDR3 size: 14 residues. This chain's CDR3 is CASSPTGFYNEQFF. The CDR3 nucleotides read TGTGCCAGCAGCCCCACAGGTTTCTACAATGAGCAGTTCTTC.

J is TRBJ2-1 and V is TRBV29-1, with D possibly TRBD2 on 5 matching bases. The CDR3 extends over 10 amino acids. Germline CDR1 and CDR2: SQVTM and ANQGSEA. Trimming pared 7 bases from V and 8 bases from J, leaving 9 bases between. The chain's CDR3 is CSGLGDEQFF. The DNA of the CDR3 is TGCAGCGGCCTCGGGGATGAGCAGTTCTTC.

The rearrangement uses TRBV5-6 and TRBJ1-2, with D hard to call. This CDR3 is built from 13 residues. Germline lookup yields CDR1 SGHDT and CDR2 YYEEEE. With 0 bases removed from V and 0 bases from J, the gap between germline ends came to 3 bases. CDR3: CASSLGANYGYTF. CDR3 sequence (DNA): TGTGCCAGCAGCTTGGGAGCTAACTATGGCTACACCTTC.

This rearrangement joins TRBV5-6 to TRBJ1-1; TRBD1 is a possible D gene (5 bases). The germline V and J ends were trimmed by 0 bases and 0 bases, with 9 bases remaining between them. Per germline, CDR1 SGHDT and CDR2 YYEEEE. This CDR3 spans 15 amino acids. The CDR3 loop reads CASSLGVRVNTEAFF. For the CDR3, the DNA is TGTGCCAGCAGCTTGGGAGTCAGGGTGAACACTGAAGCTTTCTTT.

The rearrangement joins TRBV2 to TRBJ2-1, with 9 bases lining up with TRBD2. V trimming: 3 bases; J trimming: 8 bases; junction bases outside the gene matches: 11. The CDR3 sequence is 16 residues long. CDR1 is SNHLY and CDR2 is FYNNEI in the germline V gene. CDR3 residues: CASSELAGGPHDEQFF. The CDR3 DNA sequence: TGTGCCAGCAGTGAGCTGGCGGGAGGGCCCCACGATGAGCAGTTCTTC.

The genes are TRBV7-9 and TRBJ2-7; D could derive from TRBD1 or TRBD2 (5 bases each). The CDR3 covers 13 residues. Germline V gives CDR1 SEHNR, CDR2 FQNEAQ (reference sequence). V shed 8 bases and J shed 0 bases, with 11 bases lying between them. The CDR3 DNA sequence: TGTGCCAGCGGGGACCCTCTCTCCTACGAGCAGTACTTC. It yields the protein CASGDPLSYEQYF. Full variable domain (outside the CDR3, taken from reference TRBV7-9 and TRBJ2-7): DTGVSQNPRHKITKRGQNVTFRCDPISEHNRLYWYRQTLGQGPEFLTYFQNEAQLEKSRLLSDRFSAERPKGSFSTLEIQRTEQGDSAMYLCASGDPLSYEQYFGPGTRLTVT.

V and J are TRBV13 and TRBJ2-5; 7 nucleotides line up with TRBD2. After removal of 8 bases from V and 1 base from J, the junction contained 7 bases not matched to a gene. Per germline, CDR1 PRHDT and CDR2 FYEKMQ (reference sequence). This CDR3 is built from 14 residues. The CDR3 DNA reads TGTGCCAGCCGGCTAGCGGCACCCCAAGAGACCCAGTACTTC. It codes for CASRLAAPQETQYF.

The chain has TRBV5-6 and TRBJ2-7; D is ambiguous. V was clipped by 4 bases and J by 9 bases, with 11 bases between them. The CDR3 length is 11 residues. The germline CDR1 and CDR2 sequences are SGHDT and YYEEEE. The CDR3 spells CASSQYIRQYF. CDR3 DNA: TGTGCCAGCAGCCAGTATATCCGGCAGTACTTC.

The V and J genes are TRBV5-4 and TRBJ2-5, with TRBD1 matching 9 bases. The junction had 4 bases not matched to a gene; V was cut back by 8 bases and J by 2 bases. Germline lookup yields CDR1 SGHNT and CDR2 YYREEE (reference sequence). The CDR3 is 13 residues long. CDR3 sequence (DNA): TGTGCCAGTAGACAGGGGGGTCAAGAGACCCAGTACTTC. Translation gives CASRQGGQETQYF.

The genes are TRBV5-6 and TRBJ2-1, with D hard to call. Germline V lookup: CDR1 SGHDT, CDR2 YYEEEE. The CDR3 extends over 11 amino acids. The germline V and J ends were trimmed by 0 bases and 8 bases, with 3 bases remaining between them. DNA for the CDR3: TGTGCCAGCAGCTTGGGCCATGAGCAGTTCTTC. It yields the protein CASSLGHEQFF.

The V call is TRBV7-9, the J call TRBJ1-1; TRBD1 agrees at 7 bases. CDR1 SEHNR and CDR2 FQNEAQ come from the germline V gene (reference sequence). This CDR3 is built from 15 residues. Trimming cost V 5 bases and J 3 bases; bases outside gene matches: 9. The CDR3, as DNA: TGTGCCAGCAGCCTAGGGGGCGGGTCGTACACTGAAGCTTTCTTT. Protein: CASSLGGGSYTEAFF. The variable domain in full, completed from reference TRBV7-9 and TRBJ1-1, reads DTGVSQNPRHKITKRGQNVTFRCDPISEHNRLYWYRQTLGQGPEFLTYFQNEAQLEKSRLLSDRFSAERPKGSFSTLEIQRTEQGDSAMYLCASSLGGGSYTEAFFGQGTRLTVV.

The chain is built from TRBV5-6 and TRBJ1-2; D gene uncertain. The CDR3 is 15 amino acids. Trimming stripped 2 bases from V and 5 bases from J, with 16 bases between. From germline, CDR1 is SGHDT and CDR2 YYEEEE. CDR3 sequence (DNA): TGTGCCAGCAGCTTTTCGAGCGGGCCCCTATATGGCTACACCTTC. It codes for CASSFSSGPLYGYTF.

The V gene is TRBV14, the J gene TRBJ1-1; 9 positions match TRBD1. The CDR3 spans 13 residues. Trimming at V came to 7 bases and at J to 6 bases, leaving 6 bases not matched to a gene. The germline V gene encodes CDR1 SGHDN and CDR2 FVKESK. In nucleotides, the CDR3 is TGTGCCAGCACCCTTACAGGGGGCGCTGAAGCTTTCTTT. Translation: CASTLTGGAEAFF.

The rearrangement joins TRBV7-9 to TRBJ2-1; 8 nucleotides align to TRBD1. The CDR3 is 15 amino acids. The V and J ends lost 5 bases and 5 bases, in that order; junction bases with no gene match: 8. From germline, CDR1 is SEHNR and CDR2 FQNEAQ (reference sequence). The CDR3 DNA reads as TGTGCCAGCAGCCAACCCGGGACAGGAAACAATGAGCAGTTCTTC. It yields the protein CASSQPGTGNNEQFF.

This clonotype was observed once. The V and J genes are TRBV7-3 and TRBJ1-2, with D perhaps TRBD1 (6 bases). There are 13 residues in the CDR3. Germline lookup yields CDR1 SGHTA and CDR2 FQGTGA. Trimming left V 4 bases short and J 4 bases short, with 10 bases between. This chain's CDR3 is CASSSRGGYGYTF. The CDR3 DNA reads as TGTGCCAGCAGCTCCAGGGGTGGCTATGGCTACACCTTC.

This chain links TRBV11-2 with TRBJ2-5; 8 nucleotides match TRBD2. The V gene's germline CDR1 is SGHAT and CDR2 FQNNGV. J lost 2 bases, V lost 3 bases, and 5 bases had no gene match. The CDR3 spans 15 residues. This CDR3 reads CASSLWSGGQETQYF. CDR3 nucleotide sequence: TGTGCCAGCAGCTTGTGGAGCGGGGGACAAGAGACCCAGTACTTC.

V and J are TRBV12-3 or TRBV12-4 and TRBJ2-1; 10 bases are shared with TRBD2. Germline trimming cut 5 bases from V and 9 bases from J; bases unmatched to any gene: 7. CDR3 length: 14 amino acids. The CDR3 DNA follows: TGTGCCAGCAGTCCTAGCGGGAGTGTAGGTGAGCAGTTCTTC. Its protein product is CASSPSGSVGEQFF.

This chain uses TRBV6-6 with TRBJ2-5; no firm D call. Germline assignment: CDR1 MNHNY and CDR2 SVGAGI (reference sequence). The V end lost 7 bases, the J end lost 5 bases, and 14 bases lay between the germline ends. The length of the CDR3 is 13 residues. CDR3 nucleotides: TGTGCCAGCAACTCAATTTTCGGGGAGACCCAGTACTTC. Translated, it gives CASNSIFGETQYF.

CDR3 DNA sequence: TGTGCTAGTGGAGTTACCGGGACAGGGTACACCGGGGAGCTGTTTTTT. It is translated as CASGVTGTGYTGELFF. The J gene is TRBJ2-2, the V gene TRBV12-5; TRBD1 matches 9 bases. V shed 6 bases and J 3 bases; nucleotides not matched to a gene: 8. The CDR3 loop spans 16 amino acids. The germline V gene encodes CDR1 LGHNT and CDR2 FRNRAP.

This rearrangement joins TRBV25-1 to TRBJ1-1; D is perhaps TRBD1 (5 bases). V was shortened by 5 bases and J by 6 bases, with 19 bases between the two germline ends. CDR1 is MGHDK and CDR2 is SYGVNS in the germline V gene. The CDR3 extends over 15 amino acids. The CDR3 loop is CASSLGGKRAAEAFF. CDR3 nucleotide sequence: TGTGCCAGCAGTCTGGGGGGTAAGAGGGCCGCTGAAGCTTTCTTT. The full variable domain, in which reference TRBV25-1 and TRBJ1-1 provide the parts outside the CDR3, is EADIYQTPRYLVIGTGKKITLECSQTMGHDKMYWYQQDPGMELHLIHYSYGVNSTEKGDLSSESTVSRIRTEHFPLTLESARPSHTSQYLCASSLGGKRAAEAFFGQGTRLTVV.

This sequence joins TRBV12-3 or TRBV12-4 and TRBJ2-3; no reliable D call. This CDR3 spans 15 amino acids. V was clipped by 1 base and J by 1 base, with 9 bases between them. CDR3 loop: CASSLVGGGTDTQYF. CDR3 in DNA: TGTGCCAGCAGTTTAGTTGGTGGCGGCACAGATACGCAGTATTTT.

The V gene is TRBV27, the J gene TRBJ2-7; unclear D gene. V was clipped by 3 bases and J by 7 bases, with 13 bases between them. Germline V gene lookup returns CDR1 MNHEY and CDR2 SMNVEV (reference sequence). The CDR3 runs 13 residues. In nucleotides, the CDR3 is TGTGCCAGCAGTTTCTACGACACCGGGGAGCAGTACTTC. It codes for CASSFYDTGEQYF.

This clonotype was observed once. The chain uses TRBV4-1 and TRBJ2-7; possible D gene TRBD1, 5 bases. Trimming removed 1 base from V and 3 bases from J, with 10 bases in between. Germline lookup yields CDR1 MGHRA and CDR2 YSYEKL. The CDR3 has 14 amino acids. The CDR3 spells CASSQGIGDYEQYF. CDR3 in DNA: TGCGCCAGCAGCCAAGGTATAGGGGACTACGAGCAGTACTTC.